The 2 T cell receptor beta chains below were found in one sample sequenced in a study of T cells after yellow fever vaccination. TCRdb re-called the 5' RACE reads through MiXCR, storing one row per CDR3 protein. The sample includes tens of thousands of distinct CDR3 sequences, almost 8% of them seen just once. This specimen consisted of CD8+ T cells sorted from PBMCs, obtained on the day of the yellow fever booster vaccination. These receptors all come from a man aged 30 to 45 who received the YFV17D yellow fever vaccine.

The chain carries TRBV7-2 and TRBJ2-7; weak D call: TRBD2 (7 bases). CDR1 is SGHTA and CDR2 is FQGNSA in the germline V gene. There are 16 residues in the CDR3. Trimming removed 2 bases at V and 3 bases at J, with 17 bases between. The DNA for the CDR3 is TGTGCCAGCAGCTTAATACCGGCGGGGGCTGACTACGAGCAGTACTTC. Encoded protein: CASSLIPAGADYEQYF.

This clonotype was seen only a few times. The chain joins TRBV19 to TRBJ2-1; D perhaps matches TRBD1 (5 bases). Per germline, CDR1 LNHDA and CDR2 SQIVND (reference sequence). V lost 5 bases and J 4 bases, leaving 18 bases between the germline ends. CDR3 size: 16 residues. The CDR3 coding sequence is TGTGCCAGTAGTGGCCAGGGCATAGGGGCATACAATGAGCAGTTCTTC. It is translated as CASSGQGIGAYNEQFF. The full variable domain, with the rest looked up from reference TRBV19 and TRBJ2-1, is DGGITQSPKYLFRKEGQNVTLSCEQNLNHDAMYWYRQDPGQGLRLIYYSQIVNDFQKGDIAEGYSVSREKKESFPLTVTSAQKNPTAFYLCASSGQGIGAYNEQFFGPGTRLTVL.